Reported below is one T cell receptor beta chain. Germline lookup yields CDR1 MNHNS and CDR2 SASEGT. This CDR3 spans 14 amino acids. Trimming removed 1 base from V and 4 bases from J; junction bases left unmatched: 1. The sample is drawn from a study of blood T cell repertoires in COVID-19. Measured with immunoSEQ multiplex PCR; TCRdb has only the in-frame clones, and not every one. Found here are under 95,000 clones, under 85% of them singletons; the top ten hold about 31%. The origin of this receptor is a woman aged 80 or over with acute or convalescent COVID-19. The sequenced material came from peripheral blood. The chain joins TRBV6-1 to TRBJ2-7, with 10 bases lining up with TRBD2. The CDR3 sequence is CASSEGTSGYEQYF. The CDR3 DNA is TGTGCCAGCAGTGAAGGGACTAGCGGTTACGAGCAGTACTTC.